This T cell receptor (beta chain) was found in a study of human T cells and chemical hapten exposure. Study in general: 2% DPC was applied to about 2 cm by about 2 cm of upper inner arm skin for sensitization. Upper back patch tests used 0.01% DPC, scored after 6 days.

This CDR3 comprises 15 residues. Looked up from germline, CDR1 is SNHLY and CDR2 is FYNNEI. The germline V and J ends were trimmed by 7 bases and 5 bases, with 17 bases remaining between them. General observations from the study: No alteration of TCRs above 1 in 1000 frequency was seen with DPC sensitization. Against controls, expanded TCRs gave rise to significantly more large CDR3 similarity clusters.

Remarks on this clonotype: Antigen unknown.

Documented time point: pre-sensitization, week 0. The treatment here: therapeutic diphenylcyclopropenone sensitization with weekly scalp DPC. TCRdb reanalysed the RACE reads using MiXCR and keeps one entry per CDR3 protein. Of around 200,000 distinct CDR3 sequences listed, 30% are singletons. This specimen was whole blood, taken in connection with sensitization to the hapten diphenylcyclopropenone (DPC). The rearrangement links TRBV2 to TRBJ1-4, with D perhaps TRBD1 (5 bases). The receptor was derived from a woman aged 25 to 45 with alopecia areata. Some clones in this sample may be carry-over from other donors' samples. CDR3 nucleotides: TGTGCCAGCATCCTTCTCCCCGGGGGGAATGAAAAACTGTTTTTT. Translation: CASILLPGGNEKLFF.